This T cell receptor (beta chain) was sequenced during a study of graft-versus-host responses after intestinal transplantation. Study-level points and caveats: Graft-donor T cell macrochimerism in patients accompanied high graft-versus-host to host-versus-graft clonal ratios in allografts. Ileal or blood samples showed some GvH clones first, and such clones were also found in recipient marrow.

As for this clone: What it binds is unknown.

The repertoire was sequenced with immunoSEQ multiplex PCR; TCRdb's copy has only in-frame clones and lacks some. There are 15,000 to 20,000 clones in the sample; about 65% occur only once, and approximately 7.9% lies in the top ten. Per germline, CDR1 LGHNA and CDR2 YNFKEQ. The CDR3 runs to 15 residues. Trimming cost V 3 bases and J 11 bases, with 22 bases left between them. The graft tissue was processed, and this released both intraepithelial and lamina propria lymphocytes. This material consisted of ileum tissue, taken 20 days after intestinal transplant. This clonotype was sampled from a human patient who received an intestinal transplant, so some T cells may come from the graft donor. The J gene is TRBJ1-1, the V gene TRBV4-2, with a possible D match to TRBD1 (6 bases). In DNA form, the CDR3 reads TGTGCCAGCAGCCAGGGGTCCGGGACACCAAAGCTTGCTTTCTTT. It is translated as CASSQGSGTPKLAFF.